This record looks at one T cell receptor (beta chain) sequence and its context. The data were obtained in a study of blood T cell repertoires in COVID-19. Background on the study: The origin of the acute and convalescent COVID-19 samples was the United States, Italy and Spain. From T cells, B-cell-depleted T cells, or PBMCs came the material, which was cDNA or gDNA.

In the original analysis: Amplification with reference gene primers provided the estimates of nucleated cell counts. Sequenced by immunoSEQ multiplex PCR; TCRdb stores in-frame clones only, minus some. V and J calls and clone size follow that table, whereas D and trimming were derived from the DNA. The top ten hold under 3.5% of the sample, which has 300,000 to 400,000 clones, about 90% seen once. This sequence originates from a woman aged 18 to 35 who had recovered from COVID-19. The specimen sequenced was peripheral blood.

The CDR3, as DNA: TGTGCCACCAGCAGAGCTAGCGGGTACCAAGAGACCCAGTACTTC. As protein: CATSRASGYQETQYF. The chain uses TRBV15 and TRBJ2-5, with TRBD2 matching 8 bases. Germline assignment: CDR1 LNHNV and CDR2 YYDKDF (reference sequence). CDR3 length: 15 amino acids. Unmatched junction bases numbered 1, after V lost 1 base and J lost 0 bases.